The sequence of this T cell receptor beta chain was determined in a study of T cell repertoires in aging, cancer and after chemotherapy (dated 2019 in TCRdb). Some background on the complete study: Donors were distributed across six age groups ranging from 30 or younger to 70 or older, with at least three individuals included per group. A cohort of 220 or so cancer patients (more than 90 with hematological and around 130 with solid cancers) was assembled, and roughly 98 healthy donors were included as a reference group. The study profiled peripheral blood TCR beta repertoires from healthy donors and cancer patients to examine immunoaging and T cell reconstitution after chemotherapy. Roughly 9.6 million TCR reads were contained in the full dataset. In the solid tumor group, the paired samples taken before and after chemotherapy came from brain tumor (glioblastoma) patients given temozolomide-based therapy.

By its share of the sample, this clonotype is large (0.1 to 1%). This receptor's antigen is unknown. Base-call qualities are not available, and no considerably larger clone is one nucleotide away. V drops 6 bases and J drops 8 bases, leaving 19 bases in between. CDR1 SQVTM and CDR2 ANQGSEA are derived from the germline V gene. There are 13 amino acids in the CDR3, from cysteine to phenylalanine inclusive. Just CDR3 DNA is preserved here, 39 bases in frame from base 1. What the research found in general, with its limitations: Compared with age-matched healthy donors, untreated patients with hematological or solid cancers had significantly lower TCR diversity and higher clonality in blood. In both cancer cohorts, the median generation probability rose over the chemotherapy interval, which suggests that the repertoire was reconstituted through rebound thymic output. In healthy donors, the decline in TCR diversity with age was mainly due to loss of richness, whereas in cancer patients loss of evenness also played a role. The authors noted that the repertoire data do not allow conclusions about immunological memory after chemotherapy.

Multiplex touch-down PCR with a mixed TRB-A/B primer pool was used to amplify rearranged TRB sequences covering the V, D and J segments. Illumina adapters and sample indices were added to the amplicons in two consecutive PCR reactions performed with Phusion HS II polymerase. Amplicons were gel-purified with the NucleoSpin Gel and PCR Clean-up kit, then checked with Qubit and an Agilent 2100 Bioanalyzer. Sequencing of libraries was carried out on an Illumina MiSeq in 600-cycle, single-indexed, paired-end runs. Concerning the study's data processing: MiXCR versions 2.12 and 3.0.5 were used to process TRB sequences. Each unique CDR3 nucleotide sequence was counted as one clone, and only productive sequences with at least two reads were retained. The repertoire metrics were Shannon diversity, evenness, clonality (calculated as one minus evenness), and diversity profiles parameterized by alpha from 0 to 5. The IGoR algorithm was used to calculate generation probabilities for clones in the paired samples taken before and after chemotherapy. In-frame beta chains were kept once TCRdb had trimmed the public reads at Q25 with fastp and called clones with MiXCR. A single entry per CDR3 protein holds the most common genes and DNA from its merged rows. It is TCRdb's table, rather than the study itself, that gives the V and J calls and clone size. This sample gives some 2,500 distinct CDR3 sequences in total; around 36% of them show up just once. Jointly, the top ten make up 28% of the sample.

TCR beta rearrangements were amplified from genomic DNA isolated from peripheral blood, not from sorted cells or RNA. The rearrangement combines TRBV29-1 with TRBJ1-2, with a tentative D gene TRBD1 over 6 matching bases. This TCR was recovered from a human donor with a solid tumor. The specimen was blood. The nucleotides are TGCAGCGTGTATTGGACAGTATCCTACGGCTACACCTTC. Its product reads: CSVYWTVSYGYTF.